These 9 T cell receptor beta chains came from one sample sequenced in a study of blood T cell repertoires in COVID-19. Method: immunoSEQ multiplex PCR; TCRdb's copy keeps in-frame clones and lacks some. The table lists roughly 80,000 clones, around 89% of them singletons. Sequenced material: peripheral blood. The receptors come from a woman aged 80 or older with acute or convalescent COVID-19.

The J gene is TRBJ2-3, the V gene TRBV18; D not resolved. The germline CDR1 and CDR2 sequences are KGHSH and LQKENI. Between the trimmed V and J ends, which lost 3 bases and 3 bases, there was a span of 7 bases. The CDR3 loop spans 13 amino acids. The CDR3 is CASSPSGTDTQYF. CDR3 coding DNA: TGTGCCAGCTCACCCTCAGGAACAGATACGCAGTATTTT. Full variable domain (rest looked up from reference TRBV18 and TRBJ2-3): NAGVMQNPRHLVRRRGQEARLRCSPMKGHSHVYWYRQLPEEGLKFMVYLQKENIIDESGMPKERFSAEFPKEGPSILRIQQVVRGDSAAYFCASSPSGTDTQYFGPGTRLTVL.

This clone was recorded a few times. The V gene is TRBV19, the J gene TRBJ1-6, with 8 bases identical to TRBD1. The V gene's germline CDR1 is LNHDA and CDR2 SQIVND (reference sequence). V lost 4 bases, J lost 9 bases, and 5 bases stayed unmatched. There are 14 residues in the CDR3. CDR3 residues: CASSTTGGGSPLHF. The CDR3 nucleotides are TGTGCCAGTAGTACAACAGGGGGAGGTTCACCCCTCCACTTT.

Written as DNA, the CDR3 is TGTGCCAGCAGCCGGACCCAACAGGGCGAGCAGTACTTC. Translation gives CASSRTQQGEQYF. This chain links TRBV4-2 with TRBJ2-7, with D possibly TRBD1 on 6 matching bases. CDR1 is LGHNA, CDR2 YNFKEQ, per germline. This CDR3 spans 13 amino acids. Trimming pared 4 bases from V and 6 bases from J, leaving 13 bases between.

This chain's CDR3 is CASGQTSNTQYF. CDR3 DNA sequence: TGTGCCAGCGGGCAAACATCAAATACGCAGTATTTT. The chain combines TRBV6-6 with TRBJ2-3, with unresolved D. CDR3 size: 12 residues. Trimming took 8 bases from V and 7 from J, leaving 13 bases between them. Germline V gene sequence: CDR1 MNHNY, CDR2 SVGAGI (reference sequence).

V gene TRBV24-1 combines with J gene TRBJ2-1, with 10 bases fitting TRBD1. The germline gives CDR1 KGHDR, CDR2 SFDVKD. This CDR3 has 17 amino acids. The trim removed 4 bases at V and 0 bases at J, leaving 5 bases unmatched. For the CDR3, the DNA is TGTGCCACCAGTGACCCCCGGACAGGGGGCTCCTACAATGAGCAGTTCTTC. It yields the protein CATSDPRTGGSYNEQFF.

The chain carries TRBV19 and TRBJ1-1; D possibly corresponds to TRBD1 (5 bases). Deletions cut 2 bases from V and 0 bases from J, with 10 bases between. The CDR3 contains 15 residues. Germline V gene data show CDR1 as LNHDA and CDR2 as SQIVND (reference sequence). CDR3 DNA: TGTGCCAGTAGTATAAGACAGACACTGAACACTGAAGCTTTCTTT. Amino acid sequence: CASSIRQTLNTEAFF. Variable domain in full (rest from reference TRBV19 and TRBJ1-1): DGGITQSPKYLFRKEGQNVTLSCEQNLNHDAMYWYRQDPGQGLRLIYYSQIVNDFQKGDIAEGYSVSREKKESFPLTVTSAQKNPTAFYLCASSIRQTLNTEAFFGQGTRLTVV.

This chain links TRBV5-6 with TRBJ2-3, with 7 bases lining up with TRBD1. The CDR3 runs to 16 residues. Unmatched junction bases numbered 10, after V lost 4 bases and J lost 2 bases. Germline V lookup: CDR1 SGHDT, CDR2 YYEEEE. DNA of the CDR3: TGTGCCAGCAGCCTACCGGGACAGAAGATCACAGATACGCAGTATTTT. Protein product: CASSLPGQKITDTQYF.

This chain uses TRBV9 with TRBJ1-2; no clear D gene. Germline V gene data show CDR1 as SGDLS and CDR2 as YYNGEE. Trimming shortened V by 0 bases and J by 1 base, and 7 bases separated the two germline ends. This CDR3 is built from 14 residues. CDR3 protein: CASSVGEGNYGYTF. Written as DNA, the CDR3 is TGTGCCAGCAGCGTAGGGGAGGGTAACTATGGCTACACCTTC. The whole variable domain, filled in from reference TRBV9 and TRBJ1-2, reads DSGVTQTPKHLITATGQRVTLRCSPRSGDLSVYWYQQSLDQGLQFLIQYYNGEERAKGNILERFSAQQFPDLHSELNLSSLELGDSALYFCASSVGEGNYGYTFGSGTRLTVV.

This clone was counted once. The genes are TRBV6-5 and TRBJ1-5, with unresolved D. The CDR3 has 14 amino acids. The germline gives CDR1 MNHEY, CDR2 SVGAGI. V lost 4 bases, J lost 5 bases, and 12 bases lay in between. DNA of the CDR3: TGTGCCAGCAGTTCAATTAGTAGAGATCAGCCCCAGCATTTT. It is translated as CASSSISRDQPQHF.